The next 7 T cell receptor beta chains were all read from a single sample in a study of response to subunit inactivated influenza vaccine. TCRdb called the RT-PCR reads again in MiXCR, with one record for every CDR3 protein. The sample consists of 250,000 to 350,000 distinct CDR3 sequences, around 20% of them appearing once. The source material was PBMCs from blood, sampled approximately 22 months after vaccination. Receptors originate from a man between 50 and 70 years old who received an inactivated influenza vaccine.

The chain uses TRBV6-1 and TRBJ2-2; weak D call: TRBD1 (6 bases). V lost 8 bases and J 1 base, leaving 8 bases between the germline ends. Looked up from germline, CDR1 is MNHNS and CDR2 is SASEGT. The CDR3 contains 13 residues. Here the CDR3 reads CASLDRNTGELFF. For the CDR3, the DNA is TGTGCCAGCCTGGACAGGAACACCGGGGAGCTGTTTTTT.

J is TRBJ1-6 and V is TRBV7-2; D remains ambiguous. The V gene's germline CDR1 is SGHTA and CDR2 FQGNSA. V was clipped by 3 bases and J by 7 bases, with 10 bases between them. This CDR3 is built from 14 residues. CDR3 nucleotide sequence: TGTGCCAGCAGCTTTCGGCAGACAAATTCACCCCTCCACTTT. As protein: CASSFRQTNSPLHF.

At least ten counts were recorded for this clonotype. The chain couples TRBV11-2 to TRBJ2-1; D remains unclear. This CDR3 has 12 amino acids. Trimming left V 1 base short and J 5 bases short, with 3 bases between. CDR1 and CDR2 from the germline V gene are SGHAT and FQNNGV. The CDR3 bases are TGTGCCAGCAGCTTAGCCGACAATGAGCAGTTCTTC. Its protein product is CASSLADNEQFF.

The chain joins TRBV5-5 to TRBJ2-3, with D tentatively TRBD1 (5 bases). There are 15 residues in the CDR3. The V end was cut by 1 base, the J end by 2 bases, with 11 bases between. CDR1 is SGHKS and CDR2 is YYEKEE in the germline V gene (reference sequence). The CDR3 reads CASSLSRGDTDTQYF. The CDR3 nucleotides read TGTGCCAGCAGCTTGTCAAGGGGTGACACAGATACGCAGTATTTT.

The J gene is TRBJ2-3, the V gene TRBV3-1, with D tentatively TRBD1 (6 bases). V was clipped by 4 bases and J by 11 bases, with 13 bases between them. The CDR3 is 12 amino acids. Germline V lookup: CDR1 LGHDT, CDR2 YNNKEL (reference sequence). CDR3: CASSPQGPLQYF. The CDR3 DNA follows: TGTGCCAGCAGCCCCCAGGGGCCGTTGCAGTATTTT.

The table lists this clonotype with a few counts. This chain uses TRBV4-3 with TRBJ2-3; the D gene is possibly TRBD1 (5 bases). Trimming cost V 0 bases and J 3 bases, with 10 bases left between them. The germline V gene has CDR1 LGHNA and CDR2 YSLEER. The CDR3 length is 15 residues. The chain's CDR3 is CASSQDRVGTDTQYF. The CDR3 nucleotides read TGCGCCAGCAGCCAAGACAGGGTGGGGACAGATACGCAGTATTTT.

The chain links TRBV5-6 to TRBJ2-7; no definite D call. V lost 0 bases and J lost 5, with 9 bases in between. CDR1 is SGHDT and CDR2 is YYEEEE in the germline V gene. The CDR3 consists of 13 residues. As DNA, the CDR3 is TGTGCCAGCAGCTTGGGTATTCTCCACGAGCAGTACTTC. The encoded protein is CASSLGILHEQYF.